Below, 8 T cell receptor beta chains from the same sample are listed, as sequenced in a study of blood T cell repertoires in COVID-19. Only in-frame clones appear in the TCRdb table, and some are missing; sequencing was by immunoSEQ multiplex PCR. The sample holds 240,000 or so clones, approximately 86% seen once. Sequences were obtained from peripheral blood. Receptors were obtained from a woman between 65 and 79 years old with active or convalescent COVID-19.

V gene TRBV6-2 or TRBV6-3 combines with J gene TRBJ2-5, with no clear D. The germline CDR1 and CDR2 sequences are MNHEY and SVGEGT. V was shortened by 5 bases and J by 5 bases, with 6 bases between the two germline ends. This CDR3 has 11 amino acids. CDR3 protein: CASSSRETQYF. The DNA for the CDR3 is TGTGCCAGCAGTAGCCGGGAGACCCAGTACTTC.

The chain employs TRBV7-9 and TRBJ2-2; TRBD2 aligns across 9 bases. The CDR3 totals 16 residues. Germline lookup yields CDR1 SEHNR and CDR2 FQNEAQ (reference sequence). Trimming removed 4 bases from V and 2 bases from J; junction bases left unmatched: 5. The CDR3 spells CASSYSSGANTGELFF. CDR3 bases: TGTGCCAGCAGCTACTCTAGCGGGGCAAACACCGGGGAGCTGTTTTTT. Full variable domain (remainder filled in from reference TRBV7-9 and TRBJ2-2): DTGVSQNPRHKITKRGQNVTFRCDPISEHNRLYWYRQTLGQGPEFLTYFQNEAQLEKSRLLSDRFSAERPKGSFSTLEIQRTEQGDSAMYLCASSYSSGANTGELFFGEGSRLTVL.

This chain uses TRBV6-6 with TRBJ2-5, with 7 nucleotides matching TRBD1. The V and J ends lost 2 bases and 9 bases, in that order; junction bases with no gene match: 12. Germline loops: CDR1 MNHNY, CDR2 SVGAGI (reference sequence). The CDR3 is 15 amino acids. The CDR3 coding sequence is TGTGCCAGCAGTTACACTGGGACAGAGAAAGCGGCCCAGTACTTC. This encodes CASSYTGTEKAAQYF.

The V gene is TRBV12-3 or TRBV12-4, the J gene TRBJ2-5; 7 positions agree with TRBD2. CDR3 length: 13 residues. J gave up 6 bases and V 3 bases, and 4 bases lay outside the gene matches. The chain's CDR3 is CASSLGGEQTQYF. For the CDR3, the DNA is TGTGCCAGCAGTTTGGGGGGGGAACAGACCCAGTACTTC.

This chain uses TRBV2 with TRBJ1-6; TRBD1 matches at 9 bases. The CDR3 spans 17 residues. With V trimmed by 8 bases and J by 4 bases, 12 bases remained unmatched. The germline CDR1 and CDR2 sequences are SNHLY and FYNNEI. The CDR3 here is CASHAWDRARYNSPLHF. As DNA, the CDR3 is TGTGCCAGCCATGCTTGGGACAGGGCTCGGTATAATTCACCCCTCCACTTT.

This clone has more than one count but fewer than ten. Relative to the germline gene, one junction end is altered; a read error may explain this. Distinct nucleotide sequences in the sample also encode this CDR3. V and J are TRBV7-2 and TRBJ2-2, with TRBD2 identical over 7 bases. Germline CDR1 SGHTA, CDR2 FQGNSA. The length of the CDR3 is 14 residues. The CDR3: CASSLAANTGELFF. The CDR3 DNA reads TGTGCCAGCAGCCTAGCGGCTAACACCGGGGAGCTGTTTTTT.

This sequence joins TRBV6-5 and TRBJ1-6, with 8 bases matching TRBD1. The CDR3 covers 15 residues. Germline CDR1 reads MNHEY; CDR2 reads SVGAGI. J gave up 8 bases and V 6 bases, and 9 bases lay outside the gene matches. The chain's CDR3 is CASSFQGARDSPLHF. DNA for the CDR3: TGTGCCAGCAGCTTTCAGGGGGCGCGAGATTCACCCCTCCACTTT.

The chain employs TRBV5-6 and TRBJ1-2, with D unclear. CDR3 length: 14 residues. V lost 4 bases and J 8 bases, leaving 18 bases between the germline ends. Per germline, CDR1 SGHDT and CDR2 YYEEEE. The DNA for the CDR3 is TGTGCCAGCAGCATAAAGGACTGGGGTGAAGGCTACACCTTC. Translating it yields CASSIKDWGEGYTF.